The following is a T cell receptor (beta chain) sequence with its context. Its antigen remains unknown. The CDR3 is made up of 16 amino acids. V was pared by 7 bases and J by 7 bases, with 23 bases between. The germline gives CDR1 LNHDA, CDR2 SQIVND (reference sequence). This entry belongs to a study of blood T cells in healthy people across ages. Using a J-beta primer mix together with a sample-barcoded 5' primer, a second PCR was run for 7 to 11 cycles. In TCRdb, the 5' RACE reads were re-called with MiXCR into one record per CDR3 protein. The table has 750,000 to 950,000 distinct CDR3 sequences, 25% to 30% seen once. The study's findings and limits: With age, beta diversity per million T cells declined roughly linearly, significantly by approximately 40.

These records were also assigned to another study, of T cells of mothers and their children. From that report: Donors comprised a few healthy Caucasian mothers plus their six children. All RNA that had been extracted was used for cDNA synthesis at about 1.5 ug per 15 ul. It was through the M1S primer of the second PCR that sample barcodes and 2-4 random nucleotides were added.

Source material: blood. The receptor was derived from a woman in her 40s in good health. The rearrangement uses TRBV19 and TRBJ1-5; a weak D match, TRBD1 (6 bases). The chain's CDR3 is CASNPSPSQGNQPQHF. The CDR3 nucleotides read TGTGCCAGTAACCCCTCGCCGTCACAGGGTAACCAGCCCCAGCATTTT.